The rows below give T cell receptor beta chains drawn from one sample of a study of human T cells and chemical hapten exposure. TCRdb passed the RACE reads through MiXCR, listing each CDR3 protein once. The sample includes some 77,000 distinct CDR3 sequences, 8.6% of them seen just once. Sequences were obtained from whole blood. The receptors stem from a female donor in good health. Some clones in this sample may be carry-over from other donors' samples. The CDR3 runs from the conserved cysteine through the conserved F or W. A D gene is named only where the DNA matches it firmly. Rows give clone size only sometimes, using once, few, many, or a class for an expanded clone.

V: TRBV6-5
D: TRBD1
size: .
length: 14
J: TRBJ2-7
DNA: TGTGCCAGCAGAGCTGGGACAGTTGGGACCGAGCAGTACTTC
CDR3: CASRAGTVGTEQYF

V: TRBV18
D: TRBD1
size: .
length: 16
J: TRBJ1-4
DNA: TGTGCCAGCTCACCTCCAGGGGGCAACGTTTATGAAAAACTGTTTTTT
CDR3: CASSPPGGNVYEKLFF

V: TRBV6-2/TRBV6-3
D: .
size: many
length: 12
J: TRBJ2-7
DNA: TGTGCCAGCAGTTATTTCAGGAATGAGCAGTACTTC
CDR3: CASSYFRNEQYF

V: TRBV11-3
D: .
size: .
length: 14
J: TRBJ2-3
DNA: TGTGCCAGCAGCAGGGGCATAGTCGGGGATACGCAGTATTTT
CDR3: CASSRGIVGDTQYF

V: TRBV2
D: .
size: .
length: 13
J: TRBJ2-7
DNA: TGTGCCAGCACCCGGCAGGGTGCGCACGAGCAGTACTTC
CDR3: CASTRQGAHEQYF

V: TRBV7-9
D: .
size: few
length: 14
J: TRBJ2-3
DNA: TGTGCCAGCAGCTCTGGATCCAGAACAGATACGCAGTATTTT
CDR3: CASSSGSRTDTQYF

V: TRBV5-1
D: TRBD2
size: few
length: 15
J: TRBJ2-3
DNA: TGCGCCAGCAGTTACATGGGACTAGCGGGAGATACGCAGTATTTT
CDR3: CASSYMGLAGDTQYF

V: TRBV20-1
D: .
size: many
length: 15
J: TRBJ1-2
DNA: TGCAGTGCTCCAGACGGCGGAGAAAGTCTCTATGGCTACACCTTC
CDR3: CSAPDGGESLYGYTF

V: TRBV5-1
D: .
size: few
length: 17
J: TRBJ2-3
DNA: TGCGCCAGCAGCTCACTACTCTCGACAAGGAGCACAGATACGCAGTATTTT
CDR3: CASSSLLSTRSTDTQYF

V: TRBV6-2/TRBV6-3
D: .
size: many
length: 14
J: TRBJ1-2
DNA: TGTGCCAGCACCCGAGGACAGTCTAACTATGGCTACACCTTC
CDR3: CASTRGQSNYGYTF

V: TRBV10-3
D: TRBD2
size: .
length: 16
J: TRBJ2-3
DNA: TGTGCCATCAGTGAACTTAGCGGGGGCTCGACAGATACGCAGTATTTT
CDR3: CAISELSGGSTDTQYF

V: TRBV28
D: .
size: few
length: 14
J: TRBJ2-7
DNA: TGTGCCAGCGGGCGATGTGACCGCTCCTACGAGCAGTACTTC
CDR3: CASGRCDRSYEQYF

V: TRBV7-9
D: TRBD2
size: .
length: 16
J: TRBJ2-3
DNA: TGTGCCAGCAGCCAACCCCCGGGGGGGTGGACAGATACGCAGTATTTT
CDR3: CASSQPPGGWTDTQYF

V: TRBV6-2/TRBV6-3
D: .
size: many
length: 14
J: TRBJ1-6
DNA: TGTGCCAGCAGTCAAGGGCAGGGGTTCTCACCCCTCCACTTT
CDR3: CASSQGQGFSPLHF

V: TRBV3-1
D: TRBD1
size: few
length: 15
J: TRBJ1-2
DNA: TGTGCCAGCAGCCAAGCCGGGACAGGGAGGGGAGGCTACACCTTC
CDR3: CASSQAGTGRGGYTF

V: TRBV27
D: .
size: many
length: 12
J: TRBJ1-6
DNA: TGTGCCAGCAGGGAGCTTAATTCACCCCTCCACTTT
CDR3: CASRELNSPLHF

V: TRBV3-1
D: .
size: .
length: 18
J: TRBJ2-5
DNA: TGTGCCAGCAGCCACGCCCGGGGGGCGGCCGAGGGGCAAGAGACCCAGTACTTC
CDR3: CASSHARGAAEGQETQYF

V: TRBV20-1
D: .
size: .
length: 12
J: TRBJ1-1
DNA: TGCAGTGCCGGCAGGACGAACACTGAAGCTTTCTTT
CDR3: CSAGRTNTEAFF

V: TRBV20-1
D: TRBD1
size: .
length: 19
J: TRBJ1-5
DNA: TGCAGTGCTAGACCTACACCGGGACAGGGGGCTGAGGGCAATCAGCCCCAGCATTTT
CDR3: CSARPTPGQGAEGNQPQHF

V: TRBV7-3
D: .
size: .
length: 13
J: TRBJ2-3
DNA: TGTGCCAGCAGCGCAGGAGTCGCAGATACGCAGTATTTT
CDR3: CASSAGVADTQYF

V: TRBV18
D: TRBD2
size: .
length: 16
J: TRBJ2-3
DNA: TGTGCCAGCTCACCCGCGACTAGCGGGGGCACAGATACGCAGTATTTT
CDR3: CASSPATSGGTDTQYF

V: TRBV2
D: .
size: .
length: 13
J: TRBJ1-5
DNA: TGTGCCAGCAGAGATATTGGCAATCAGCCCCAGAATTTT
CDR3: CASRDIGNQPQNF

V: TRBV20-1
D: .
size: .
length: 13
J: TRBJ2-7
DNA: TGCAGTGCTGCCCGGTCCCCACGCCGAGAGCAGTACTTC
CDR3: CSAARSPRREQYF

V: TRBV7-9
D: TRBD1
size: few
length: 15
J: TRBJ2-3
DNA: TGTGCCAGCAGCAATCGGGACAGGGGACCTTATACGCAGTATTTT
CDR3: CASSNRDRGPYTQYF

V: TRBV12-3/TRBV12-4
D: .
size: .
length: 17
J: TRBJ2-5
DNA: TGTGCCAGCAGCCCTCTGGTGGGGGGGGCTGCTCAAGAGACCCAGTACTTC
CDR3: CASSPLVGGAAQETQYF

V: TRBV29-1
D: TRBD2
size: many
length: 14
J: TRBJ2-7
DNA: TGCAGCGTTGGTACGGCGGGGGGGCCAGAGGAGCAGTACTTC
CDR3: CSVGTAGGPEEQYF

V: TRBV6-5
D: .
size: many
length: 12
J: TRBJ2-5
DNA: TGTGCCAGCGCGGAGGAGGGGGAGACCCAGTACTTC
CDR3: CASAEEGETQYF

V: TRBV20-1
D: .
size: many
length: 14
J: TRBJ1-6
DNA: TGCAGTGCTAGAGCGGGGGGGATTAATTCACCCCTCCACTTT
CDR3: CSARAGGINSPLHF

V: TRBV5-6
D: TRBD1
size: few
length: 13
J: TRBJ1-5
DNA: TGTGCCAGCAGCCTCGGGACAGGTCAGCCCCAGCATTTT
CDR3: CASSLGTGQPQHF

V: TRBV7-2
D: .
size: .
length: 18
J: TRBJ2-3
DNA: TGTGCCAGCAGCTTACCCCCTAGTCCTAGTCGGATCTCAGATACGCAGTATTTT
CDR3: CASSLPPSPSRISDTQYF

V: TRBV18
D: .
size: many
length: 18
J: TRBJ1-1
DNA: TGTGCCAGCTCACCCCGTAATGTACAGGGAGGACGAAAGACTGAAGCTTTCTTT
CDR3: CASSPRNVQGGRKTEAFF

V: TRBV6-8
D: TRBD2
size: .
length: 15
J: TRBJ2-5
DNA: TGTGCCAGCAGAGGCGTAGCGGGGGGACAAGAGACCCAGTACTTC
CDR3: CASRGVAGGQETQYF

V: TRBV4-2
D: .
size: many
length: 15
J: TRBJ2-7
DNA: TGTGCCAGCAGCCAACCCGGGACTGGCTCCTACGAGCAGTACTTC
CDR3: CASSQPGTGSYEQYF

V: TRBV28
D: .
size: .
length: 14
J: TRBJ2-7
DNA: TGTGCCAGCAGTTCCCCACAGCCCTCCTACGAGCAGTACTTC
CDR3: CASSSPQPSYEQYF

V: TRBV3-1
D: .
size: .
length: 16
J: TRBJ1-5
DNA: TGTGCCAGCAGCCAAGGGTCCAGGGGATACAATCAGCCCCAGCATTTT
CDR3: CASSQGSRGYNQPQHF

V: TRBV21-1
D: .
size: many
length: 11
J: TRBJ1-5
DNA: TGTGCCAGCAGCCTCAATCAGCCCCAGCATTTT
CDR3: CASSLNQPQHF

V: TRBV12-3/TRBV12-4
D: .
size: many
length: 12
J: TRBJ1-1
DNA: TGTGCCAGCAGTTTAGAGTCCACTGAAGCTTTCTTT
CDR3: CASSLESTEAFF

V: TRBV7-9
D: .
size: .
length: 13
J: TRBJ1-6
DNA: TGTGCCAGCAGCTTGACAGTGAATTCACCCCTCCACTTT
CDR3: CASSLTVNSPLHF

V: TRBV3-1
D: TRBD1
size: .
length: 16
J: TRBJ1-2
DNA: TGTGCCAGCAGCCAAGGACAGGGGACGATTAACTATGGCTACACCTTC
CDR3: CASSQGQGTINYGYTF

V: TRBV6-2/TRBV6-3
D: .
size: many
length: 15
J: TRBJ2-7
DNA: TGTGCCAGCAGGCCGACGGGCCAGGCCGGCTACGAGCAGTACTTC
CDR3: CASRPTGQAGYEQYF

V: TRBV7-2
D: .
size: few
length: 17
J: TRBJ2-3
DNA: TGTGCCAGCAGCTTAGTCGCTCTTCAAACCACCTCAGATACGCAGTATTTT
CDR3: CASSLVALQTTSDTQYF

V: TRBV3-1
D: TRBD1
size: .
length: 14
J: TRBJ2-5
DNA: TGTGCCACCTTGGACAGGGGGGGGCAAGAGACCCAGTACTTC
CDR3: CATLDRGGQETQYF

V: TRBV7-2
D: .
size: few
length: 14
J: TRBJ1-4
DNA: TGTGCCAGCAGACCGGACAGCCAGAATGAAAAACTGTTTTTT
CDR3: CASRPDSQNEKLFF

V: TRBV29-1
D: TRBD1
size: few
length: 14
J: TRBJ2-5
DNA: TGCAGCGTTGAACCAGGGACAGGGATAGAGACCCAGTACTTC
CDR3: CSVEPGTGIETQYF

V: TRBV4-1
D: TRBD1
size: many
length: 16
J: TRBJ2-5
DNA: TGCGCCAGCAGCCAAGTTCCGGGACAGCGACAAGAGACCCAGTACTTC
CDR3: CASSQVPGQRQETQYF

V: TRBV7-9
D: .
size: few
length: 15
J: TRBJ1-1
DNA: TGTGCCAGCAGCTTTGGCGTAGAGGGCTACACTGAAGCTTTCTTT
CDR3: CASSFGVEGYTEAFF

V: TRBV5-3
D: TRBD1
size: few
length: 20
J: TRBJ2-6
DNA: TGTGCGAAACCAGGGGGCGTGACCCGAGAGCCTCCCTCTGGGGCCAACGTCCTGACTTTC
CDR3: CAKPGGVTREPPSGANVLTF

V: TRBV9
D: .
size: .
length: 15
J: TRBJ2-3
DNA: TGTGCCAGCAGCGTTTTTGCGGGCCCCCCCGATACGCAGTATTTT
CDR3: CASSVFAGPPDTQYF

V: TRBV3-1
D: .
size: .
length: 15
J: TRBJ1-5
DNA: TGTGCCAGCAGCCAAGAAAGTTGGGACAATCAGCCCCAGCATTTT
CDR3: CASSQESWDNQPQHF

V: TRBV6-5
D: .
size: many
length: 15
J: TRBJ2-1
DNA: TGTGCCAGCAGTTACTCGTATAGCTCCTACAATGAGCAGTTCTTC
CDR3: CASSYSYSSYNEQFF

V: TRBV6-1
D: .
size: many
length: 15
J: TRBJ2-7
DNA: TGTGCCAGCAGTGAAGTTACAGGGTCTGCCTACGAGCAGTACTTC
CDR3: CASSEVTGSAYEQYF

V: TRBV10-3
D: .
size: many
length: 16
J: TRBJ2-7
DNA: TGTGCCATCAGTAGCCCCATGGGACACATTTCCTACGAGCAGTACTTC
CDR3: CAISSPMGHISYEQYF

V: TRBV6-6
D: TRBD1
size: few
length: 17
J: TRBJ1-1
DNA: TGTGCCAGCAGTTACACGCCGGACAGGGGGTGGAACACTGAAGCTTTCTTT
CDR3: CASSYTPDRGWNTEAFF

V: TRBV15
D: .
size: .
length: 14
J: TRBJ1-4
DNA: TGTGCCACCAGCAGAAGTTCGGTTAAGAAAAAACTGTTTTTT
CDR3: CATSRSSVKKKLFF

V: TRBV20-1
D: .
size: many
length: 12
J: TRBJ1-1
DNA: TGCAGTGCTAGTTTGGGGAGGACTGAAGCTTTCTTT
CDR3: CSASLGRTEAFF

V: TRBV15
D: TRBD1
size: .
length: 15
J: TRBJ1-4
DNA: TGTGCCACCAGCAGGGAAGGGGGCTGTAATGAAAAACTGTTTTTT
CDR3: CATSREGGCNEKLFF

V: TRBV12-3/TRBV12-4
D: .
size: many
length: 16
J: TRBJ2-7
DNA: TGTGCCAGCAGTTTGAAAACGACCGGGGTCTCTTACGAGCAGTACTTC
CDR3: CASSLKTTGVSYEQYF